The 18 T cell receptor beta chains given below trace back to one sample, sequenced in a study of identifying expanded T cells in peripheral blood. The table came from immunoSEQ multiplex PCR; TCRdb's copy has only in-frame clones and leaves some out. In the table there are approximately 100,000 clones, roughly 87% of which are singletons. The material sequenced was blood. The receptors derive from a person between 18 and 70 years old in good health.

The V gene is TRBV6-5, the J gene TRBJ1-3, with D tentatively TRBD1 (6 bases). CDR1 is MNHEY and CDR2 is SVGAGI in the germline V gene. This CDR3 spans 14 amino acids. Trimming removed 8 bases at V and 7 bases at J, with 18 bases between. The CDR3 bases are TGTGCCAGCCGGATCGGACAGCAATCCAACACCATATATTTT. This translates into CASRIGQQSNTIYF.

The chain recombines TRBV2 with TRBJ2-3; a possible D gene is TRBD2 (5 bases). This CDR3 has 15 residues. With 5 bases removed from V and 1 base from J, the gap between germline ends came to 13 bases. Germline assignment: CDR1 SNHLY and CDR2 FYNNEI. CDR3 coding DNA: TGTGCCAGCAGTAGAGGGATCCTGGGCACAGATACGCAGTATTTT. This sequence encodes CASSRGILGTDTQYF.

The CDR3 spells CASRTGTGPSPLHF. The CDR3 DNA follows: TGCGCCAGCAGGACCGGGACAGGTCCCTCACCCCTCCACTTT. This chain links TRBV5-1 with TRBJ1-6, with 8 bases lining up with TRBD1. This CDR3 has 14 residues. Per germline, CDR1 SGHRS and CDR2 YFSETQ. The V segment lost 5 bases and the J segment 10 bases; nucleotides outside the gene matches: 8.

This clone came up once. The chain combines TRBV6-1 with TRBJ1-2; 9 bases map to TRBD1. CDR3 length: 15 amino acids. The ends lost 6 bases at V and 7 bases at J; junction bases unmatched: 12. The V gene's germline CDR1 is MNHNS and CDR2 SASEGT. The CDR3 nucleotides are TGTGCCAGCAGCGAGACAGGGGGGATCCGGCGTGGCTACACCTTC. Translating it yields CASSETGGIRRGYTF.

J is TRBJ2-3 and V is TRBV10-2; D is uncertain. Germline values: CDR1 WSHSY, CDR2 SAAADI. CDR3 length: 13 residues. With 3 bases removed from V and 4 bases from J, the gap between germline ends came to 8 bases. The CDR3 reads CASSEEWSDTQYF. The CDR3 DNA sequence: TGCGCCAGCAGTGAAGAGTGGTCAGATACGCAGTATTTT.

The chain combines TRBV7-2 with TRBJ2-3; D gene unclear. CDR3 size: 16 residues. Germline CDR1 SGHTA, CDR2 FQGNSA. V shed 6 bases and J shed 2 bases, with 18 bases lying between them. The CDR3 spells CASRGYQLPPTDTQYF. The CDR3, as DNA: TGTGCCAGCAGGGGGTATCAGCTCCCCCCCACAGATACGCAGTATTTT.

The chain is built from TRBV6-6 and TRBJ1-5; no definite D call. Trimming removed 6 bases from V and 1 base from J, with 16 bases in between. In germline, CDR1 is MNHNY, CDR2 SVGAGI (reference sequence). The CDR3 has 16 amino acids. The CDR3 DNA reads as TGTGCCAGCAGCCCCGGAGGGTACGGGAGCAATCAGCCCCAGCATTTT. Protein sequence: CASSPGGYGSNQPQHF.

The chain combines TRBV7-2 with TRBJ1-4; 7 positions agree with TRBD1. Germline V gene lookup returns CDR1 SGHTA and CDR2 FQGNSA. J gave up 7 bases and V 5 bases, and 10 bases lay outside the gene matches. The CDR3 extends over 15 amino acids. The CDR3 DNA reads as TGTGCCAGCAGCCCGCAAGGACAGGTCGGTGAAAAACTGTTTTTT. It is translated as CASSPQGQVGEKLFF.

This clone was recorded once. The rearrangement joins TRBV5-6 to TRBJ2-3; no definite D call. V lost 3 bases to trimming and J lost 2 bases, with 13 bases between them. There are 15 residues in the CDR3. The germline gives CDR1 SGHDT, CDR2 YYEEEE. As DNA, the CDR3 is TGTGCCAGCAGCTCCGCGATGGAGTCCACAGATACGCAGTATTTT. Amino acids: CASSSAMESTDTQYF. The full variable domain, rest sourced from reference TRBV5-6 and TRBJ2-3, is DAGVTQSPTHLIKTRGQQVTLRCSPKSGHDTVSWYQQALGQGPQFIFQYYEEEERQRGNFPDRFSGHQFPNYSSELNVNALLLGDSALYLCASSSAMESTDTQYFGPGTRLTVL.

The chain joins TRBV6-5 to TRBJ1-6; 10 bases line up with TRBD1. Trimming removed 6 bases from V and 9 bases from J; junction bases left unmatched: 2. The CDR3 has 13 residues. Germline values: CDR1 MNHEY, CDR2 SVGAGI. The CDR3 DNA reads TGTGCCAGCAGCCGGACAGGGGGTTCACCCCTCCACTTT. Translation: CASSRTGGSPLHF.

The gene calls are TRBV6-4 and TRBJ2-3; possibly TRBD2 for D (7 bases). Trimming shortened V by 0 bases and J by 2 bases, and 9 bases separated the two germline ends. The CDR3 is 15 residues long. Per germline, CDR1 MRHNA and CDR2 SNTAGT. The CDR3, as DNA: TGTGCCAGCAGTGACTCGGGGGGGGCCACAGATACGCAGTATTTT. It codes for CASSDSGGATDTQYF.

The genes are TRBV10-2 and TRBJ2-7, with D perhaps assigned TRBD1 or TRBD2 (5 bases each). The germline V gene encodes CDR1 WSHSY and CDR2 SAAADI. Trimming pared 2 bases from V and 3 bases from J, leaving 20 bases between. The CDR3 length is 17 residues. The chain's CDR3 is CASSETLQIGTNYEQYF. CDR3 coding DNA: TGCGCCAGCAGTGAGACCCTTCAGATCGGGACCAACTACGAGCAGTACTTC.

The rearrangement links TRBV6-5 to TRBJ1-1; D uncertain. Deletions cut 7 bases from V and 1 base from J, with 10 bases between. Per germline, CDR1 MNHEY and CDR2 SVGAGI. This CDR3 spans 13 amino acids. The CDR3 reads CASTSEANTEAFF. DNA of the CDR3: TGTGCCAGCACCTCCGAAGCGAACACTGAAGCTTTCTTT.

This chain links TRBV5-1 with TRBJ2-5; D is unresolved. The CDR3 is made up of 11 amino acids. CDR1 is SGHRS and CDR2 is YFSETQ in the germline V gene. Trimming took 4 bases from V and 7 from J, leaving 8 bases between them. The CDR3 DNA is TGCGCCAGCAGCCAAGACGGGACCCAGTACTTC. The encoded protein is CASSQDGTQYF.

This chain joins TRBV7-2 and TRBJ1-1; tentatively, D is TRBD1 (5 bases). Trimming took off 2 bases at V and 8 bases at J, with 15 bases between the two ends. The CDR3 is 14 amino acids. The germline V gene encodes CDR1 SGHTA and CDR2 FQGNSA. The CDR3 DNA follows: TGTGCCAGCAGCTTAACTCCGTTTGGGGCGGAAGCTTTCTTT. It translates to CASSLTPFGAEAFF. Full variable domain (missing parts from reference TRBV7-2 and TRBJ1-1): GAGVSQSPSNKVTEKGKDVELRCDPISGHTALYWYRQSLGQGLEFLIYFQGNSAPDKSGLPSDRFSAERTGGSVSTLTIQRTQQEDSAVYLCASSLTPFGAEAFFGQGTRLTVV.

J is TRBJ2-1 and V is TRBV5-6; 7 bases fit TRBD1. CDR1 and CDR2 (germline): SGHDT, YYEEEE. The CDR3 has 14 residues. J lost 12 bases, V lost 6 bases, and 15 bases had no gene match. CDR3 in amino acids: CASTFGSHAGGQFF. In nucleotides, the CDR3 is TGTGCCAGCACCTTTGGGTCCCACGCAGGGGGGCAGTTCTTC.

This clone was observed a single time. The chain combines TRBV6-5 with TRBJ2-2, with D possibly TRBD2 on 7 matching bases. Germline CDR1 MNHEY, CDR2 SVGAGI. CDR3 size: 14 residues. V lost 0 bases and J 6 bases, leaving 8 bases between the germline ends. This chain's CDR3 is CASSYSGGPGELFF. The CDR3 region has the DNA TGTGCCAGCAGTTACTCGGGGGGGCCCGGGGAGCTGTTTTTT.

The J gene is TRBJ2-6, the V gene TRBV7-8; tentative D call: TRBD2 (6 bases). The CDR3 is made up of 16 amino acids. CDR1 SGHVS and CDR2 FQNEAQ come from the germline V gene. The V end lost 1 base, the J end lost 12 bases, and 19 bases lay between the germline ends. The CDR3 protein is CASSLVVFGGVSVLTF. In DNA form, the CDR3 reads TGTGCCAGCAGCTTAGTAGTTTTTGGCGGGGTGAGCGTCCTGACTTTC.